The rows below give T cell receptor beta chains drawn from one sample of a study of OX40 agonist ivuxolimab in advanced cancers. Profiled with immunoSEQ multiplex PCR; TCRdb holds only in-frame clones, not every one. Here the sample spans about 16,000 clones, about 83% being singletons. This specimen consisted of CD4+ or CD8+ T cells sorted from blood, obtained in a trial of the OX40 agonist ivuxolimab. The receptors were sampled from an adult with an advanced solid tumor such as melanoma, head and neck, liver or kidney cancer. The CDR3 runs from the conserved cysteine through the conserved F or W. A D gene is named only where the DNA matches it firmly. Not all rows give a size; the values are once, few, many and, for expanded clones, a class.

J: TRBJ1-2; D: NA; V: TRBV29-1; size: NA; DNA: TGCAGCGTTGAAAAGCCTGCGACGATGAACTATGGCTACACCTTC; CDR3: CSVEKPATMNYGYTF
J: TRBJ2-2; D: NA; V: TRBV30; size: NA; DNA: TGTGCCGGCCCCGGACGGCTGGCCGGGGAGCTGTTTTTT; CDR3: CAGPGRLAGELFF
J: TRBJ1-2; D: TRBD1; V: TRBV7-2; size: NA; DNA: TGTGCCAGCAGCTTATGGGGACAGGGATCGGATGGCTACACCTTC; CDR3: CASSLWGQGSDGYTF
J: TRBJ2-7; D: TRBD2; V: TRBV29-1; size: NA; DNA: TGCAGCGTTGACGTGACTAGCGGGAGATCCCACGAGCAGTACTTC; CDR3: CSVDVTSGRSHEQYF
J: TRBJ2-7; D: TRBD1; V: TRBV5-4; size: NA; DNA: TGTGCCAGCAGCTTGGGGCCGACAGGGGGTTCCTACGAGCAGTACTTC; CDR3: CASSLGPTGGSYEQYF
J: TRBJ2-4; D: TRBD1; V: TRBV6-6; size: NA; DNA: TGTGCCAGCAGTTCCGACTACAGGGGGTCTAAAAACATTCAGTACTTC; CDR3: CASSSDYRGSKNIQYF
J: TRBJ2-3; D: NA; V: TRBV5-8; size: NA; DNA: TGTGCCAGCTCCCACCGACTTAGCGCAGATACGCAGTATTTT; CDR3: CASSHRLSADTQYF
J: TRBJ2-1; D: NA; V: TRBV10-1; size: NA; DNA: TGCGCCAGCAGTGGTGGGGCCATGGATGAGCAGTTCTTC; CDR3: CASSGGAMDEQFF
J: TRBJ1-3; D: NA; V: TRBV19; size: NA; DNA: TGTGCCAGTAGTATGGGGTACGTCGGTGGAAACACCATATATTTT; CDR3: CASSMGYVGGNTIYF
J: TRBJ1-1; D: NA; V: TRBV9; size: NA; DNA: TGTGCCAGCAGCGTAGGGGGGCGAACTGAAGCTTTCTTT; CDR3: CASSVGGRTEAFF
J: TRBJ1-1; D: NA; V: TRBV2; size: NA; DNA: TGTGCCAGCAGTTTAGTGAACACTGAAGCTTTCTTT; CDR3: CASSLVNTEAFF
J: TRBJ2-2; D: NA; V: TRBV27; size: NA; DNA: TGTGCCAGCAGTTTATACAGACATTTGAACACCGGGGAGCTGTTTTTT; CDR3: CASSLYRHLNTGELFF
J: TRBJ2-5; D: TRBD2; V: TRBV29-1; size: NA; DNA: TGCAGCGTCCCGGGGACTAGCGGCGACCAAGAGACCCAGTACTTC; CDR3: CSVPGTSGDQETQYF
J: TRBJ2-3; D: TRBD1; V: TRBV7-9; size: NA; DNA: TGTGCCAGCAGCGGCCCTACAGGGGTTGGGGCCACAGATACGCAGTATTTT; CDR3: CASSGPTGVGATDTQYF
J: TRBJ2-1; D: TRBD2; V: TRBV27; size: once; DNA: TGTGCCAGCAGTTTAGGATCGGGAGGGATATCCTACAATGAGCAGTTCTTC; CDR3: CASSLGSGGISYNEQFF
J: TRBJ2-7; D: NA; V: TRBV7-9; size: few; DNA: TGTGCCAGCAGCTTCACTAGCAGGCCCTACGAGCAGTACTTC; CDR3: CASSFTSRPYEQYF
J: TRBJ2-7; D: NA; V: TRBV9; size: NA; DNA: TGTGCCAGCAGCGTAGACGGAGGGGCCTACGAGCAGTACTTC; CDR3: CASSVDGGAYEQYF
J: TRBJ2-5; D: NA; V: TRBV27; size: NA; DNA: TGTGCCAGCAGTTTAGGGGCCCAAGAGACCCAGTACTTC; CDR3: CASSLGAQETQYF
J: TRBJ2-7; D: NA; V: TRBV4-1; size: NA; DNA: TGCGCCAGCAGCCAAGACGCCGTCGAGCAGTACTTC; CDR3: CASSQDAVEQYF
J: TRBJ1-5; D: NA; V: TRBV6-5; size: NA; DNA: TGTGCCAGCAGTTACGGGGAGGATCAGCCCCAGCATTTT; CDR3: CASSYGEDQPQHF
J: TRBJ2-7; D: TRBD2; V: TRBV13; size: NA; DNA: TGTGCCAGCAGCCCCCCTGCCTCAGCGGGAGGGCACTACGAGCAGTACTTC; CDR3: CASSPPASAGGHYEQYF
J: TRBJ2-3; D: NA; V: TRBV27; size: few; DNA: TGTGCCAGCAGCCGTAGCACAGATACGCAGTATTTT; CDR3: CASSRSTDTQYF
J: TRBJ1-4; D: NA; V: TRBV7-6; size: NA; DNA: TGTGCCAGCAGCTCAGACCCCTCAACTAATGAAAAACTGTTTTTT; CDR3: CASSSDPSTNEKLFF
J: TRBJ2-2; D: NA; V: TRBV4-3; size: few; DNA: TGCGCCAGCAGCCAAGAGAAGTGGAACACCGGGGAGCTGTTTTTT; CDR3: CASSQEKWNTGELFF
J: TRBJ2-7; D: TRBD2; V: TRBV4-3; size: NA; DNA: TGCGCCAGCAGCCAAGATGTTGCGGGAGTAAGGTACGAGCAGTACTTC; CDR3: CASSQDVAGVRYEQYF
J: TRBJ1-5; D: TRBD1; V: TRBV29-1; size: NA; DNA: TGCAGCGTTCCCGGACAGGGCGGCCAGCCCCAGCATTTT; CDR3: CSVPGQGGQPQHF
J: TRBJ2-1; D: NA; V: TRBV29-1; size: NA; DNA: TGCAGCGTTGAAGAATGGAGCTCCTACAATGAGCAGTTCTTC; CDR3: CSVEEWSSYNEQFF
J: TRBJ2-1; D: NA; V: TRBV15; size: NA; DNA: TGTGCCACCAGCAGCGCCGTAAATGAGCAGTTCTTC; CDR3: CATSSAVNEQFF
J: TRBJ1-2; D: NA; V: TRBV7-2; size: NA; DNA: TGTGCCAGCAGCGACTCGCCACAGACAGCCTATGGCTACACCTTC; CDR3: CASSDSPQTAYGYTF
J: TRBJ2-7; D: NA; V: TRBV7-2; size: once; DNA: TGTGCCAGCAGCCCACTGGACAGCTACGAGCAGTACTTC; CDR3: CASSPLDSYEQYF
J: TRBJ1-2; D: NA; V: TRBV28; size: NA; DNA: TGTGCCAGCAGTTTATTGCCGGGGACCAATTACTATGGCTACACCTTC; CDR3: CASSLLPGTNYYGYTF
J: TRBJ2-3; D: NA; V: TRBV7-9; size: NA; DNA: TGTGCCAGCAGCTTACAAGGTTCGGAGGGTACGCAGTATTTT; CDR3: CASSLQGSEGTQYF
J: TRBJ1-1; D: TRBD1; V: TRBV19; size: NA; DNA: TGTGCCAGTAGCTGGACAGGGGGAAACACTGAAGCTTTCTTT; CDR3: CASSWTGGNTEAFF
J: TRBJ2-7; D: NA; V: TRBV5-4; size: NA; DNA: TGTGCCAGCAAGGGTGAAACGCACGAGCAGTACTTC; CDR3: CASKGETHEQYF
J: TRBJ2-1; D: NA; V: TRBV7-9; size: NA; DNA: TGTGCCAGCAGCTTAGTCCCCCGAGGGAGCAATGAGCAGTTCTTC; CDR3: CASSLVPRGSNEQFF
J: TRBJ2-7; D: TRBD1; V: TRBV28; size: NA; DNA: TGTGCCAGCAGGGTTCCCGGGACAGGGGGCGAGCAGTACTTC; CDR3: CASRVPGTGGEQYF
J: TRBJ2-5; D: NA; V: TRBV6-6; size: NA; DNA: TGTGCCAGCAGTTTTGGGGGCCTGGAGACCCAGTACTTC; CDR3: CASSFGGLETQYF
J: TRBJ2-1; D: NA; V: TRBV9; size: NA; DNA: TGTGCCAGCAGCGGGGTCAGCGGACTAACCTACAATGAGCAGTTCTTC; CDR3: CASSGVSGLTYNEQFF